These T cell receptor beta chains were read from a single sample in a study of T cells in Graves' hyperthyroidism and ophthalmopathy. TCRdb recomputed calls from the multiplex PCR reads with MiXCR, one row per CDR3 protein. The sample contains approximately 590,000 distinct CDR3 sequences, 46% of which appear only once. What was sequenced was peripheral blood or thyroid tissue (not recorded which). Every receptor here comes from a woman aged 18 to 35 with Graves' hyperthyroidism. CDR3s include the opening cysteine and the closing phenylalanine or tryptophan. D genes are given only for firm matches. A clone size is listed for some rows: how often the clone was seen (once, few, many), or a class if it is expanded.

clone size,CDR3 length,D gene,J gene,V gene,CDR3 protein,CDR3 DNA
once,15,TRBD1,TRBJ1-6,TRBV10-3,CAITEGTVVNSPLHF,TGTGCCATCACCGAAGGGACAGTCGTGAATTCACCCCTCCACTTT
-,14,-,TRBJ1-4,TRBV5-1,CASTYMDSGEKLFF,TGCGCCAGCACGTATATGGACAGTGGTGAAAAACTGTTTTTT
-,12,-,TRBJ2-7,TRBV2,CASSLGGTALFF,TGTGCCAGCAGTTTAGGAGGAACAGCACTTTTCTTC
few,13,-,TRBJ1-2,TRBV20-1,CSHGRDPNYGYTF,TGCAGTCACGGGAGGGACCCTAACTATGGCTACACCTTC
-,15,-,TRBJ2-7,TRBV14,CASSHFDTGYYEQYF,TGTGCCAGCAGCCACTTCGATACAGGGTACTACGAGCAGTACTTC
many,13,-,TRBJ2-2,TRBV7-9,CASSLDLTGELFF,TGTGCCAGCAGCTTAGATCTCACCGGGGAGCTGTTTTTT
-,14,-,TRBJ2-5,TRBV5-4,CASSKGPAGETQYF,TGTGCCAGCAGCAAGGGACCGGCGGGGGAGACCCAGTACTTC
few,16,-,TRBJ2-7,TRBV7-9,CASSFNLLPPRDEQYF,TGTGCCAGCAGCTTCAACCTCCTACCACCTCGGGACGAGCAGTACTTC
few,14,TRBD1,TRBJ2-7,TRBV19,CASSTSDRSYEQYF,TGTGCCAGTAGTACCTCGGACAGGTCCTACGAGCAGTACTTC
few,15,-,TRBJ1-2,TRBV9,CASSANAGPNYGYTF,TGTGCCAGCAGCGCCAACGCCGGGCCGAATTATGGCTACACCTTC
-,11,-,TRBJ1-2,TRBV29-1,CSRGRARGYTF,TGCAGTCGAGGCAGGGCGCGTGGCTACACCTTC
-,14,-,TRBJ1-6,TRBV10-3,CAISETGPNPPLHF,TGTGCCATCAGTGAGACAGGGCCCAATCCACCCCTCCACTTT
-,15,TRBD2,TRBJ2-2,TRBV6-1,CASKLSGRATGELFF,TGTGCCAGCAAACTTAGCGGGAGGGCGACCGGGGAGCTGTTTTTT
-,14,TRBD1,TRBJ2-7,TRBV11-2,CASSFVAGGREQYF,TGTGCCAGCAGCTTCGTGGCAGGGGGCCGCGAGCAGTACTTC
many,12,-,TRBJ1-3,TRBV7-2,CASGGYGNTIYF,TGTGCCAGCGGGGGTTACGGAAACACCATATATTTT
-,12,-,TRBJ1-4,TRBV10-3,CAISETGEKLFF,TGTGCCATCAGTGAGACAGGCGAAAAACTGTTTTTT
many,13,TRBD1,TRBJ1-1,TRBV7-2,CASSYDRGAEAFF,TGTGCCAGCAGCTACGACAGGGGGGCTGAAGCTTTCTTT
many,13,-,TRBJ2-5,TRBV29-1,CSVERGEKETQYF,TGCAGCGTTGAGAGGGGAGAGAAAGAGACCCAGTACTTC
-,13,-,TRBJ2-2,TRBV10-2,CASSPSGTGGLFF,TGCGCCAGCAGTCCATCAGGAACCGGGGGGCTGTTTTTT
-,11,-,TRBJ1-1,TRBV7-9,CATRGVTEAFF,TGTGCCACCCGGGGGGTAACTGAAGCTTTCTTT
-,13,TRBD1,TRBJ1-6,TRBV7-9,CASAGTGYSPLHF,TGTGCCAGCGCCGGGACAGGATATTCACCCCTCCACTTT
few,13,TRBD1,TRBJ1-2,TRBV24-1,CASSYSTGDGYTF,TGTGCCAGCAGTTACTCCACAGGGGACGGCTACACCTTC
-,17,TRBD2,TRBJ2-2,TRBV2,CASSETGLAGLTRELFF,TGTGCCAGCAGTGAGACCGGACTAGCGGGGCTCACCCGGGAGCTGTTTTTT
-,15,-,TRBJ1-3,TRBV6-5,CASKPGPHSGNTIYF,TGTGCCAGCAAACCCGGGCCACACTCTGGAAACACCATATATTTT
few,14,TRBD1,TRBJ2-7,TRBV24-1,CATSGGQGRAEQYF,TGTGCCACCAGTGGTGGACAGGGGCGGGCAGAGCAGTACTTC
few,13,-,TRBJ2-7,TRBV13,CASSQGQAYEQYF,TGTGCCAGCAGCCAGGGGCAGGCCTACGAGCAGTACTTC
many,13,TRBD1,TRBJ2-5,TRBV2,CASSESGGETQYF,TGTGCCAGCAGTGAATCAGGGGGTGAGACCCAGTACTTC
many,13,TRBD1,TRBJ1-5,TRBV29-1,CSVMDRPNQPQHF,TGCAGCGTTATGGACAGGCCCAATCAGCCCCAGCATTTT
-,14,-,TRBJ2-7,TRBV2,CASYNYPGGYEQYF,TGTGCCAGCTATAATTACCCTGGTGGGTACGAGCAGTACTTC
-,13,-,TRBJ1-4,TRBV2,CASRGHGNEKLFF,TGTGCCAGCAGGGGACACGGTAATGAAAAACTGTTTTTT
few,13,TRBD1,TRBJ2-5,TRBV6-6,CASSTTGLETQYF,TGTGCCAGCAGTACGACAGGGTTGGAGACCCAGTACTTC
-,15,TRBD2,TRBJ2-5,TRBV9,CASSVALAGGETQYF,TGTGCCAGCAGCGTAGCTTTAGCGGGAGGAGAGACCCAGTACTTC
-,15,TRBD1,TRBJ2-5,TRBV6-1,CASSPQGAMGETQYF,TGTGCCAGCAGCCCACAGGGGGCTATGGGGGAGACCCAGTACTTC
few,18,-,TRBJ1-2,TRBV24-1,CATSDARDMRPSNYGYTF,TGTGCCACCAGTGATGCCCGGGACATGAGGCCTTCTAACTATGGCTACACCTTC
-,13,-,TRBJ2-5,TRBV6-5,CASSYRGGQTQYF,TGTGCCAGCAGTTACAGGGGAGGACAGACCCAGTACTTC
-,15,TRBD1,TRBJ2-7,TRBV12-3/TRBV12-4,CASSLNTGGGYEQYF,TGTGCCAGCAGCCTAAATACAGGGGGCGGCTACGAGCAGTACTTC
many,14,-,TRBJ1-4,TRBV15,CATSRDLGAEKLFF,TGTGCCACCAGCAGAGATCTTGGGGCTGAAAAACTGTTTTTT